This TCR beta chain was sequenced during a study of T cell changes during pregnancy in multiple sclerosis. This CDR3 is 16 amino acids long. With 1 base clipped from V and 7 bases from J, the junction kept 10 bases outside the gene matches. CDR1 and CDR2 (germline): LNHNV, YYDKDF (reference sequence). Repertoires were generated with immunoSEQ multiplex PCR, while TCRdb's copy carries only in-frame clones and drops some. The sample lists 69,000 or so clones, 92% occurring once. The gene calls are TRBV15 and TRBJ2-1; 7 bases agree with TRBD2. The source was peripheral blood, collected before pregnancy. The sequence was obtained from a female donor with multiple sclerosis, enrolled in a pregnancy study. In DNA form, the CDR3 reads TGTGCCACCAGCAGAGGTTGGGTGGCTAGCGGTAATGAGCAGTTCTTC. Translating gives CATSRGWVASGNEQFF. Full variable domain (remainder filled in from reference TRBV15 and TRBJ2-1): DAMVIQNPRYQVTQFGKPVTLSCSQTLNHNVMYWYQQKSSQAPKLLFHYYDKDFNNEADTPDNFQSRRPNTSFCFLDIRSPGLGDTAMYLCATSRGWVASGNEQFFGPGTRLTVL.